The source of this T cell receptor (beta chain) is a study of control samples from healthy donors and cancer patients. Sequencing used immunoSEQ multiplex PCR; TCRdb keeps in-frame clones, though not all of them. The sample yields about 190,000 clones, about 91% seen once. Specimen: blood. The source of this sequence is a man aged 25 to 40 in good health.

Written as DNA, the CDR3 is TGTGCCAGCTCATCCACGCGCGACCACGAGCAGTACTTC. Protein sequence: CASSSTRDHEQYF. This rearrangement joins TRBV18 to TRBJ2-7; D gene uncertain. This CDR3 region has 13 residues. Looked up from germline, CDR1 is KGHSH and CDR2 is LQKENI. The V and J ends lost 5 bases and 5 bases respectively, with 13 bases between them.